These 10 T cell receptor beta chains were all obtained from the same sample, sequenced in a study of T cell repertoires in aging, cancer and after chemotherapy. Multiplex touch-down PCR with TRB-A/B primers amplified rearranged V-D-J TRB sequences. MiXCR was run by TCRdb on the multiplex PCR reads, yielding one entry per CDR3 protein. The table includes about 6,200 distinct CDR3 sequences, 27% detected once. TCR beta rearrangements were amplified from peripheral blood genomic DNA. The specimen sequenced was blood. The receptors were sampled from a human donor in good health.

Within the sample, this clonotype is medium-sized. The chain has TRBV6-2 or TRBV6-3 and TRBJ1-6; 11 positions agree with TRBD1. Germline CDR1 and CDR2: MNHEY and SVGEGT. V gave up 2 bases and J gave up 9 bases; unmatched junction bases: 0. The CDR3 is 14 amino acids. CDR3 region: CASSYGTGGSPLHF. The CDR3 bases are TGTGCCAGCAGTTACGGGACAGGGGGTTCACCCCTCCACTTT.

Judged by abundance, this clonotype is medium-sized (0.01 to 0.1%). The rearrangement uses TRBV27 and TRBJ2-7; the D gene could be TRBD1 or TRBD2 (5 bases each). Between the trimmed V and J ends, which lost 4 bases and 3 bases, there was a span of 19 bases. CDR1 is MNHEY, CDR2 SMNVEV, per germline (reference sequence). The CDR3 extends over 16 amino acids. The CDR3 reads CASSSPDGDDHYEQYF. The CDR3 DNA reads TGTGCCAGCAGTTCACCGGACGGGGACGACCACTACGAGCAGTACTTC.

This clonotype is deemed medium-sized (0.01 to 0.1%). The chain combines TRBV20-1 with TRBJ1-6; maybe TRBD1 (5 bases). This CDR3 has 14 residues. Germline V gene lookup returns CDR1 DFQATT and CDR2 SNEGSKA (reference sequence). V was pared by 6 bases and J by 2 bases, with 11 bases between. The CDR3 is CSAAGTTYNSPLHF. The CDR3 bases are TGCAGTGCGGCCGGGACTACCTATAATTCACCCCTCCACTTT.

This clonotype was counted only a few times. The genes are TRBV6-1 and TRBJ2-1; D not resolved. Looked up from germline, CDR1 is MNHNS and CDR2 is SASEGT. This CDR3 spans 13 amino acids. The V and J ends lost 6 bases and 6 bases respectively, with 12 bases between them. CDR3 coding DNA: TGTGCCAGCAGGGCGACGGCCGCCAATGAGCAGTTCTTC. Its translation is CASRATAANEQFF.

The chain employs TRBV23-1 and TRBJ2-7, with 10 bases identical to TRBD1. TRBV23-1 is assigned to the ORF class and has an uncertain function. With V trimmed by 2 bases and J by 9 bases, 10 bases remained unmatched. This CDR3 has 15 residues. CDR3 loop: CASSQPPGQGGRQYV. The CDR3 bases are TGCGCCAGCAGTCAACCTCCCGGACAGGGGGGTAGGCAGTACGTC.

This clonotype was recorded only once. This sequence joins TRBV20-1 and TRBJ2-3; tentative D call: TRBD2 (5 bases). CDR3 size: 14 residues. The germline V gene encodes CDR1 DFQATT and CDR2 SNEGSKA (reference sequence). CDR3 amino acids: CTPLKGGSTDTQYF. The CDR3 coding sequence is TGCACCCCCCTAAAGGGCGGGAGCACAGATACGCAGTATTTT.

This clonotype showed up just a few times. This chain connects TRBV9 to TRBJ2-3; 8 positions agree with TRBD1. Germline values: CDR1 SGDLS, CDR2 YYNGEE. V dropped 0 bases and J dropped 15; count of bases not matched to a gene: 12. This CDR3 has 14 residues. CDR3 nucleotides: TGTGCCAGCAGCGTAGGTAGTGGGGGACAGGCCTCCTATTTT. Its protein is CASSVGSGGQASYF.

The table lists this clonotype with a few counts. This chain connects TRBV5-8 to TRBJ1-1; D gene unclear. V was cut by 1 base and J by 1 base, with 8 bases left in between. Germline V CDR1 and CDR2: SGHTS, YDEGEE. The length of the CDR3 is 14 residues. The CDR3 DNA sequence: TGTGCCAGCAGCTTGCAAGGGTGGAACACTGAAGCTTTCTTT. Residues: CASSLQGWNTEAFF.

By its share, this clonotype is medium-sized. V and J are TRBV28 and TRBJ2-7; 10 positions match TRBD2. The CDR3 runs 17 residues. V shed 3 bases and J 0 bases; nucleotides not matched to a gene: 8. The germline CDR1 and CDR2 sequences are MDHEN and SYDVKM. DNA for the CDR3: TGTGCCAGCAGTTTCACCGTTCGGACTAGCGGCTCCTACGAGCAGTACTTC. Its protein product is CASSFTVRTSGSYEQYF.

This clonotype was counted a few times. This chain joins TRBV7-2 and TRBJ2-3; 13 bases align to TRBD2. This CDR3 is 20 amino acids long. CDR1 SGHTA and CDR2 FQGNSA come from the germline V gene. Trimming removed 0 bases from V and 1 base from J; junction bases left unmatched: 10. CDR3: CASSLALVLAGGPGTDTQYF. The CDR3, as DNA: TGTGCCAGCAGCTTAGCGTTAGTACTAGCGGGAGGGCCTGGCACAGATACGCAGTATTTT.